These 30 T cell receptor beta chains originate from one sample sequenced in a study of blood T cell repertoires in COVID-19. Profiling relied on immunoSEQ multiplex PCR, and the TCRdb table lists in-frame clones only, not all of them. Counted here are some 360,000 clones, 88% occurring once; the ten biggest clones make up 0.85% to 1.3%. Material: PBMCs or T cells enriched from blood (not recorded which). The receptors come from a woman in her 30s who had been exposed to COVID-19.

V gene TRBV4-2 combines with J gene TRBJ2-2; D is uncertain. With 1 base removed from V and 4 bases from J, the gap between germline ends came to 10 bases. Per germline, CDR1 LGHNA and CDR2 YNFKEQ. This CDR3 is built from 15 residues. CDR3 in DNA: TGTGCCAGCAGCCAAGCGTGGAGTGTCACCGGGGAGCTGTTTTTT. It encodes CASSQAWSVTGELFF.

The chain couples TRBV15 to TRBJ1-1; D remains unclear. There are 12 residues in the CDR3. V dropped 0 bases and J dropped 11 bases, with 10 bases sitting between them. Germline V lookup: CDR1 LNHNV, CDR2 YYDKDF (reference sequence). CDR3 nucleotides: TGTGCCACCAGCAGAGAAATGGCCAGGGCTTTCTTT. Translating gives CATSREMARAFF.

This clone has just one count. V and J are TRBV7-9 and TRBJ2-5, with TRBD2 matching over 7 bases. Losses at the gene ends were 5 bases for V and 5 bases for J; bases not matched to a gene: 8. This CDR3 has 14 residues. Germline V gives CDR1 SEHNR, CDR2 FQNEAQ (reference sequence). CDR3 DNA: TGTGCCAGCAGCATGAGCTCGGGGGGTGAGACCCAGTACTTC. This gives the protein CASSMSSGGETQYF.

This clone was observed a handful of times. The genes are TRBV5-1 and TRBJ2-1; D gene unclear. V was pared by 3 bases and J by 6 bases, with 28 bases between. The CDR3 totals 19 residues. Germline CDR1 and CDR2: SGHRS and YFSETQ. CDR3 residues: CASSSSSFPPLSPRNEQFF. The CDR3 DNA is TGCGCCAGCAGCTCTTCTAGTTTCCCCCCGCTTTCCCCCCGCAATGAGCAGTTCTTC.

This rearrangement joins TRBV25-1 to TRBJ1-5; D gene unclear. V gave up 3 bases and J gave up 1 base, with 10 bases separating them. This CDR3 is 15 amino acids long. CDR1 is MGHDK and CDR2 is SYGVNS in the germline V gene. CDR3 DNA sequence: TGTGCCAGCAGTGACGGGAGTTTGAGCAATCAGCCCCAGCATTTT. Translated: CASSDGSLSNQPQHF.

The V and J genes are TRBV27 and TRBJ2-6, with 7 bases matching TRBD2. Germline values: CDR1 MNHEY, CDR2 SMNVEV (reference sequence). The CDR3 covers 18 residues. With 8 bases clipped from V and 4 bases from J, the junction kept 17 bases outside the gene matches. CDR3 DNA sequence: TGTGCCAGCGGCCCTGAAGGGACTACCAATAGGGGGGCCAACGTCCTGACTTTC. This gives the protein CASGPEGTTNRGANVLTF. Full variable domain (remainder filled in from reference TRBV27 and TRBJ2-6): EAQVTQNPRYLITVTGKKLTVTCSQNMNHEYMSWYRQDPGLGLRQIYYSMNVEVTDKGDVPEGYKVSRKEKRNFPLILESPSPNQTSLYFCASGPEGTTNRGANVLTFGAGSRLTVL.

The rearrangement joins TRBV19 to TRBJ2-3; 7 nucleotides agree with TRBD2. CDR3 length: 14 residues. Germline loops: CDR1 LNHDA, CDR2 SQIVND (reference sequence). V was clipped by 9 bases and J by 1 base; unmatched bases: 7. The CDR3 spells CASSLAGGTDTQYF. The CDR3 DNA reads TGTGCCAGCTCCCTGGCGGGAGGCACAGATACGCAGTATTTT.

The rearrangement uses TRBV6-5 and TRBJ2-3, with 10 bases aligning to TRBD2. V gave up 10 bases and J gave up 2 bases; unmatched junction bases: 3. The CDR3 loop spans 13 amino acids. Per germline, CDR1 MNHEY and CDR2 SVGAGI. The CDR3: CAITSGITDTQYF. CDR3 DNA sequence: TGTGCCATTACTAGCGGGATCACAGATACGCAGTATTTT.

The V and J genes are TRBV18 and TRBJ1-1, with TRBD1 matching 7 bases. Per germline, CDR1 KGHSH and CDR2 LQKENI. The CDR3 is 14 residues long. Trimming removed 2 bases from V and 6 bases from J; junction bases left unmatched: 6. CDR3 bases: TGTGCCAGCTCACCATATACAGGGGTCTCTGAAGCTTTCTTT. Protein: CASSPYTGVSEAFF.

V gene TRBV3-1 (or the pseudogene TRBV3-2) combines with J gene TRBJ1-2, with 7 bases matching TRBD1. CDR1 LGHDT and CDR2 YNNKEL come from the germline V gene (reference sequence). With 6 bases clipped from V and 4 bases from J, the junction kept 2 bases outside the gene matches. This CDR3 contains 12 residues. The chain's CDR3 is CASRGTVYGYTF. CDR3 coding DNA: TGTGCCAGCAGGGGGACAGTCTATGGCTACACCTTC.

The chain employs TRBV9 and TRBJ1-6; 7 bases align to TRBD1. Germline V gene sequence: CDR1 SGDLS, CDR2 YYNGEE. The CDR3 loop spans 17 amino acids. J was trimmed by 6 bases and V by 2 bases; bases with no gene match: 11. The chain's CDR3 is CASSVATSGTANSPLHF. The CDR3 DNA reads as TGTGCCAGCAGCGTCGCAACCTCCGGGACAGCTAATTCACCCCTCCACTTT.

This chain links TRBV5-6 with TRBJ2-7; TRBD2 matches at 14 bases. The CDR3 is 17 amino acids. Germline assignment: CDR1 SGHDT and CDR2 YYEEEE. J was trimmed by 2 bases and V by 3 bases; bases with no gene match: 7. CDR3 protein: CASSSRTSGRRAYEQYF. The CDR3 DNA sequence: TGTGCCAGCAGCTCGCGGACTAGCGGGAGGCGGGCCTACGAGCAGTACTTC.

In its sample, this clone was seen once. V usage is TRBV19 and J usage is TRBJ1-2; 7 nucleotides align to TRBD1. The V and J ends lost 8 bases and 4 bases, in that order; junction bases with no gene match: 4. The CDR3 covers 12 residues. CDR1 LNHDA and CDR2 SQIVND come from the germline V gene (reference sequence). CDR3 in amino acids: CASSDRRYGYTF. DNA of the CDR3: TGTGCCAGTTCGGACAGGCGCTATGGCTACACCTTC.

This chain links TRBV9 with TRBJ1-2, with D possibly TRBD1 on 6 matching bases. Germline V lookup: CDR1 SGDLS, CDR2 YYNGEE. Trimming shortened V by 0 bases and J by 6 bases, and 15 bases separated the two germline ends. The CDR3 totals 15 residues. The CDR3 region has the DNA TGTGCCAGCAGCGTAGGGACAGTGATCACTAATGGCTACACCTTC. It codes for CASSVGTVITNGYTF. Complete variable domain (other parts from reference TRBV9 and TRBJ1-2): DSGVTQTPKHLITATGQRVTLRCSPRSGDLSVYWYQQSLDQGLQFLIQYYNGEERAKGNILERFSAQQFPDLHSELNLSSLELGDSALYFCASSVGTVITNGYTFGSGTRLTVV.

The chain joins TRBV6-5 to TRBJ2-5; 8 bases line up with TRBD1. V shed 6 bases and J 4 bases; nucleotides not matched to a gene: 7. Germline V gene data show CDR1 as MNHEY and CDR2 as SVGAGI. CDR3 length: 14 amino acids. The CDR3 DNA is TGTGCCAGCAGGCTGCAGGGGGCAACAGAGACCCAGTACTTC. Its translation is CASRLQGATETQYF.

V usage is TRBV5-1 and J usage is TRBJ1-1; TRBD1 matches at 8 bases. V shed 2 bases, J shed 3 bases, and the junction held 3 bases outside the gene matches. CDR1 and CDR2 (germline): SGHRS, YFSETQ. This CDR3 spans 14 amino acids. The CDR3 DNA reads TGCGCCAGCAGCTTTGTACAGGGGGACACTGAAGCTTTCTTT. Translation: CASSFVQGDTEAFF.

The chain has TRBV2 and TRBJ1-5; 9 positions agree with TRBD1. This CDR3 has 16 residues. V lost 6 bases, J lost 7 bases, and 13 bases stayed unmatched. Germline CDR1 SNHLY, CDR2 FYNNEI. The CDR3 DNA sequence: TGTGCCAGCAGAGAATTTAGGGGACAGGGAGCCCAGCCCCAGCATTTT. Translated, it gives CASREFRGQGAQPQHF. Based on the CDR3 plus reference TRBV2 and TRBJ1-5, the full variable domain is EPEVTQTPSHQVTQMGQEVILRCVPISNHLYFYWYRQILGQKVEFLVSFYNNEISEKSEIFDDQFSVERPDGSNFTLKIRSTKLEDSAMYFCASREFRGQGAQPQHFGDGTRLSIL.

V and J are TRBV4-2 and TRBJ2-6; D call uncertain. The germline V and J ends were trimmed by 3 bases and 0 bases, with 15 bases remaining between them. The CDR3 contains 18 residues. Germline V gives CDR1 LGHNA, CDR2 YNFKEQ. Here the CDR3 reads CASSHLTKTPSGANVLTF. The CDR3 DNA reads TGTGCCAGCAGCCACTTAACGAAGACACCCTCTGGGGCCAACGTCCTGACTTTC.

The chain links TRBV7-9 to TRBJ1-1; D gene unclear. Trimming took 5 bases from V and 2 from J, leaving 6 bases between them. Germline assignment: CDR1 SEHNR and CDR2 FQNEAQ (reference sequence). The CDR3 is 12 amino acids. The CDR3 here is CASSQANTEAFF. CDR3 DNA sequence: TGTGCCAGCAGCCAAGCAAACACTGAAGCTTTCTTT.

V gene TRBV19 combines with J gene TRBJ2-2; D possibly corresponds to TRBD1 (5 bases). In germline, CDR1 is LNHDA, CDR2 SQIVND (reference sequence). Trimming pared 5 bases from V and 2 bases from J, leaving 9 bases between. The CDR3 has 14 residues. The CDR3 loop reads CASSLQGNTGELFF. In DNA form, the CDR3 reads TGTGCCAGTAGTCTCCAGGGTAACACCGGGGAGCTGTTTTTT.

This chain links TRBV7-8 with TRBJ1-2; D uncertain. Trimming stripped 0 bases from V and 5 bases from J, with 19 bases between. The CDR3 runs 17 residues. Germline V gene sequence: CDR1 SGHVS, CDR2 FQNEAQ. In nucleotides, the CDR3 is TGTGCCAGCAGCTTAGCGTACGGCGGACTGAGTTCTTATGGCTACACCTTC. Its protein is CASSLAYGGLSSYGYTF. The full variable domain, in which reference TRBV7-8 and TRBJ1-2 provide the parts outside the CDR3, is GAGVSQSPRYKVAKRGQDVALRCDPISGHVSLFWYQQALGQGPEFLTYFQNEAQLDKSGLPSDRFFAERPEGSVSTLKIQRTQQEDSAVYLCASSLAYGGLSSYGYTFGSGTRLTVV.

The chain employs TRBV7-3 and TRBJ2-7; TRBD2 might be the D (6 bases). This CDR3 is built from 14 residues. Germline V lookup: CDR1 SGHTA, CDR2 FQGTGA. The germline V and J ends were trimmed by 5 bases and 3 bases, with 14 bases remaining between them. The CDR3 is CASSPTGLNYEQYF. The CDR3 coding sequence is TGTGCCAGCAGCCCAACGGGACTGAACTACGAGCAGTACTTC.

The DNA for the CDR3 is TGTGCCAGCAGTTTATATGGCGGGGTTAGCAATCAGCCCCAGCATTTT. This sequence encodes CASSLYGGVSNQPQHF. V is TRBV28 and J is TRBJ1-5; D is undetermined. This CDR3 is built from 16 residues. CDR1 and CDR2 from the germline V gene are MDHEN and SYDVKM. Trimming shortened V by 1 base and J by 0 bases, and 10 bases separated the two germline ends. Supplemented by reference TRBV28 and TRBJ1-5, the full variable domain reads DVKVTQSSRYLVKRTGEKVFLECVQDMDHENMFWYRQDPGLGLRLIYFSYDVKMKEKGDIPEGYSVSREKKERFSLILESASTNQTSMYLCASSLYGGVSNQPQHFGDGTRLSIL.

The chain's CDR3 is CASSSQGQGVTDTQYF. For the CDR3, the DNA is TGTGCCAGCAGCTCCCAGGGACAGGGAGTCACAGATACGCAGTATTTT. This rearrangement joins TRBV11-2 to TRBJ2-3; 9 bases fit TRBD1. CDR1 SGHAT and CDR2 FQNNGV come from the germline V gene. The V and J ends lost 4 bases and 2 bases, in that order; junction bases with no gene match: 7. CDR3 length: 16 amino acids.

CDR3 sequence reads: CASSTRADRAYEQYF. Written as DNA, the CDR3 is TGTGCCAGTAGTACTCGAGCCGACAGGGCTTACGAGCAGTACTTC. The chain links TRBV19 to TRBJ2-7, with 7 bases identical to TRBD1. J lost 4 bases, V lost 4 bases, and 10 bases had no gene match. This CDR3 region has 15 residues. The V gene's germline CDR1 is LNHDA and CDR2 SQIVND (reference sequence).

This clone was counted a single time. The chain employs TRBV28 and TRBJ1-2; 12 positions match TRBD1. Germline CDR1 and CDR2: MDHEN and SYDVKM. This CDR3 region has 17 residues. Trimming removed 4 bases from V and 1 base from J; junction bases left unmatched: 7. CDR3 region: CASSSPGTGGFNYGYTF. In DNA form, the CDR3 reads TGTGCCAGCAGTTCCCCCGGGACAGGGGGCTTTAACTATGGCTACACCTTC.

This chain uses TRBV5-1 with TRBJ1-1, with D maybe TRBD1 (6 bases). Germline-derived CDR1 and CDR2 are SGHRS and YFSETQ. The CDR3 runs to 14 residues. V lost 4 bases and J lost 2, with 12 bases in between. In nucleotides, the CDR3 is TGCGCCAGCAGCATAGGACAGACTAACACTGAAGCTTTCTTT. It specifies CASSIGQTNTEAFF.

The chain couples TRBV7-9 to TRBJ2-1, with 9 bases fitting TRBD2. The CDR3 sequence is 15 residues long. The J segment lost 3 bases and the V segment lost 1 base, leaving 1 base of the junction unmatched. Germline CDR1 is SEHNR and CDR2 is FQNEAQ (reference sequence). CDR3 nucleotide sequence: TGTGCCAGCAGCTTAGGGACTAGCGACTACAATGAGCAGTTCTTC. It yields the protein CASSLGTSDYNEQFF.

The chain recombines TRBV28 with TRBJ2-1, with 7 bases fitting TRBD2. With 6 bases clipped from V and 6 bases from J, the junction kept 17 bases outside the gene matches. Germline CDR1 and CDR2: MDHEN and SYDVKM. The CDR3 covers 17 residues. CDR3 sequence (DNA): TGTGCCAGCAGCCTATCCAGCGGGGAAACAAAGGGCAATGAGCAGTTCTTC. Protein sequence: CASSLSSGETKGNEQFF.

The chain carries TRBV19 and TRBJ1-1; D call uncertain. CDR3 length equals 14 residues. Germline V gene data show CDR1 as LNHDA and CDR2 as SQIVND (reference sequence). Between the trimmed V and J ends, which lost 4 bases and 2 bases, there was a span of 11 bases. CDR3 DNA: TGTGCCAGTAGTAGGAGGATCGGAAACACTGAAGCTTTCTTT. This gives the protein CASSRRIGNTEAFF. Looking up the rest from reference TRBV19 and TRBJ1-1 gives the full variable domain: DGGITQSPKYLFRKEGQNVTLSCEQNLNHDAMYWYRQDPGQGLRLIYYSQIVNDFQKGDIAEGYSVSREKKESFPLTVTSAQKNPTAFYLCASSRRIGNTEAFFGQGTRLTVV.